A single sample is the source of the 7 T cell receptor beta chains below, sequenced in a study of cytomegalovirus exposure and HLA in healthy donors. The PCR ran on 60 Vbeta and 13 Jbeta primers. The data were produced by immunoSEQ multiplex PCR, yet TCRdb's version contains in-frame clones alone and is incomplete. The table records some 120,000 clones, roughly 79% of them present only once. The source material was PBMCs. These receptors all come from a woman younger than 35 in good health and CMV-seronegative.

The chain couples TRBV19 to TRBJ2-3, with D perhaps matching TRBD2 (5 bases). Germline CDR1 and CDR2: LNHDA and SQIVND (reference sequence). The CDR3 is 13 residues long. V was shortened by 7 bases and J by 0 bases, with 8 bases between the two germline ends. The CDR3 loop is CASNEGSTDTQYF. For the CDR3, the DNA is TGTGCCAGTAATGAGGGAAGCACAGATACGCAGTATTTT. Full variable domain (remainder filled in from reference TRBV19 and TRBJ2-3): DGGITQSPKYLFRKEGQNVTLSCEQNLNHDAMYWYRQDPGQGLRLIYYSQIVNDFQKGDIAEGYSVSREKKESFPLTVTSAQKNPTAFYLCASNEGSTDTQYFGPGTRLTVL.

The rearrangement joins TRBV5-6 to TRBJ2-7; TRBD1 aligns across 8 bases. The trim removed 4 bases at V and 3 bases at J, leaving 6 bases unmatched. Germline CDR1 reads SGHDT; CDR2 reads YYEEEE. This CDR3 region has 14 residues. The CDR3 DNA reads TGTGCCAGCAGCACGGGACAGGTGCACTACGAGCAGTACTTC. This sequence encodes CASSTGQVHYEQYF.

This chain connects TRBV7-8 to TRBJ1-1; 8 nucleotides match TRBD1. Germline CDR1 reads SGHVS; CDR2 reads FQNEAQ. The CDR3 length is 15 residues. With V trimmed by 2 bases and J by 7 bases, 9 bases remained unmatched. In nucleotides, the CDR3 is TGTGCCAGCAGCTTACAAGGAGGACAGGGCCTTGAAGCTTTCTTT. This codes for CASSLQGGQGLEAFF.

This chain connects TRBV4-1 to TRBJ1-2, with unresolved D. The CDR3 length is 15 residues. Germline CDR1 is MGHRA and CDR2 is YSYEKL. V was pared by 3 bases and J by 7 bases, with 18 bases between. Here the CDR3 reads CASSQDLIGRGGYTF. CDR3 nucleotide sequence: TGCGCCAGCAGCCAGGACCTTATCGGACGGGGTGGCTACACCTTC.

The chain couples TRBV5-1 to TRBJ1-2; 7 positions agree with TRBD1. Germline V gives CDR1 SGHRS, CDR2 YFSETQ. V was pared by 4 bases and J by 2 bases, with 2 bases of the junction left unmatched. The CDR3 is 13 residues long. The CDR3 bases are TGCGCCAGCAGCGGACAGGAGAACTATGGCTACACCTTC. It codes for CASSGQENYGYTF.

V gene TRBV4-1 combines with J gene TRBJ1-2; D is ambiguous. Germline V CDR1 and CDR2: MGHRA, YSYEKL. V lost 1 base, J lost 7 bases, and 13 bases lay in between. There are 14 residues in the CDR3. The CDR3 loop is CASSQAGRPGGYTF. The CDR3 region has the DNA TGCGCCAGCAGCCAAGCGGGAAGGCCGGGTGGCTACACCTTC.

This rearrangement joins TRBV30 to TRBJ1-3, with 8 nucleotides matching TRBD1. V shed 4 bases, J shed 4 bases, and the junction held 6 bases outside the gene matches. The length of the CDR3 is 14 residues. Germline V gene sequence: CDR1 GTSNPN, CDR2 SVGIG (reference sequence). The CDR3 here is CAWKRQGWGNTIYF. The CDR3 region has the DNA TGTGCCTGGAAACGACAGGGGTGGGGAAACACCATATATTTT.